This TCR beta chain was recorded in a study of T cells in women clearing cervical HPV infection. Profiled with immunoSEQ multiplex PCR; TCRdb holds only in-frame clones, not every one. The sample table includes approximately 18,000 clones. Note on this clone: The CDR3 goes on 3 residues after the read ends, and that part is filled in from the germline J gene.

V was pared by 6 bases and J by 2 bases, with 14 bases between. Germline lookup yields CDR1 DFQATT and CDR2 SNEGSKA (reference sequence). There are 14 residues in the CDR3. Sequences were obtained from blood buffy coat. The receptor was derived from a woman between 18 and 69 years old with a cervical HPV16 infection that either progressed to CIN3+ or cleared (not recorded which). This chain connects TRBV20-1 to TRBJ1-5; D might be TRBD1 (6 bases). The part of the CDR3 DNA that was read is TGCAGTGCCCCAATCCCAGGGGGCAATCAGCCC. As protein: CSAPIPGGNQP. The whole CDR3 region reads CSAPIPGGNQPQHF.